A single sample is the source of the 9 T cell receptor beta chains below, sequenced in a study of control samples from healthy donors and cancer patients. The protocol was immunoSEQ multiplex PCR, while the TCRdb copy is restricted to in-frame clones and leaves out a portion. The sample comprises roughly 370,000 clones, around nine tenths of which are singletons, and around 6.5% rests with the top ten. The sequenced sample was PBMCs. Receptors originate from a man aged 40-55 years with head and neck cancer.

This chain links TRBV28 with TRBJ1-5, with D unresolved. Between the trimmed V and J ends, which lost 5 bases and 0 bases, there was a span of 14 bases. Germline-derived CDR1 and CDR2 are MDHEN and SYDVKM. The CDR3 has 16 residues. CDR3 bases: TGTGCCAGCAGTGACCAAGAAGGCAATAGCAATCAGCCCCAGCATTTT. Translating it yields CASSDQEGNSNQPQHF.

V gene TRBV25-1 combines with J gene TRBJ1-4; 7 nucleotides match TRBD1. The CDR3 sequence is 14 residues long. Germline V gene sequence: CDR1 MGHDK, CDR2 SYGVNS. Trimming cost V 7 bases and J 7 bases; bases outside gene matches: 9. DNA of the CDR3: TGTGCCAGCACCGAAGGAGGGGGCCGTGAAAAACTGTTTTTT. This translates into CASTEGGGREKLFF.

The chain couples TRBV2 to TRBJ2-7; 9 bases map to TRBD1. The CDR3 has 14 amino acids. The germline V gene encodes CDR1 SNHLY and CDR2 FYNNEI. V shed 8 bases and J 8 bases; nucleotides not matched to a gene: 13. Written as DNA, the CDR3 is TGTGCCAGCCTTCAACAGGGGGCGTTACCCAAGCAGTACTTC. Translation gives CASLQQGALPKQYF.

CDR3 nucleotides: TGTGCCTGGACCCCAGGGGTCGATGGCTACACCTTC. Protein product: CAWTPGVDGYTF. This rearrangement joins TRBV30 to TRBJ1-2, with D possibly matching TRBD1 (6 bases). The germline V and J ends were trimmed by 4 bases and 6 bases, with 12 bases remaining between them. Per germline, CDR1 GTSNPN and CDR2 SVGIG (reference sequence). The CDR3 length is 12 residues.

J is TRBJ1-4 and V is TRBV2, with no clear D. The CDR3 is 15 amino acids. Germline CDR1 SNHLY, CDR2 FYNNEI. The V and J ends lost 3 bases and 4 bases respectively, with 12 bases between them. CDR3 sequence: CASSDIGESNEKLFF. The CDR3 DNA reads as TGTGCCAGCAGTGACATTGGTGAAAGTAATGAAAAACTGTTTTTT.

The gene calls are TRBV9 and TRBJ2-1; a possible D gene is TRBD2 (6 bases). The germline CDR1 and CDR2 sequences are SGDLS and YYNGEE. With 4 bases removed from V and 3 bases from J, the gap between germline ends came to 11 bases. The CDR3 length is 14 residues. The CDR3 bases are TGTGCCAGCAGCACGACTAGTGACTACAATGAGCAGTTCTTC. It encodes CASSTTSDYNEQFF.

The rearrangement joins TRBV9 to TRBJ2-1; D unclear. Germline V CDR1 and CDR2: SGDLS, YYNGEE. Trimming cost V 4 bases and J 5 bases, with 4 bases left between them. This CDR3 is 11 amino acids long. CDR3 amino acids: CASSLHNEQFF. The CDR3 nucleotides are TGTGCCAGCAGCTTGCACAATGAGCAGTTCTTC.

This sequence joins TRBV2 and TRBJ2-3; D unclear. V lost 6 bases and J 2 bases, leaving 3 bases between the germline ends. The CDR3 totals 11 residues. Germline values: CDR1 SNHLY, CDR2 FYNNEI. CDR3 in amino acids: CASRITDTQYF. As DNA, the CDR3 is TGTGCCAGCAGGATCACAGATACGCAGTATTTT.

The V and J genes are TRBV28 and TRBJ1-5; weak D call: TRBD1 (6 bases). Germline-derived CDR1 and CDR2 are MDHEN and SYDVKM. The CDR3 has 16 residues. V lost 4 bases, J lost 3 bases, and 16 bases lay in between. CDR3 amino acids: CASSSQVRGSNQPQHF. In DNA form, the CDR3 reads TGTGCCAGCAGTTCCCAGGTCAGGGGATCCAATCAGCCCCAGCATTTT. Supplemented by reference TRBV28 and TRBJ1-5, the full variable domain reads DVKVTQSSRYLVKRTGEKVFLECVQDMDHENMFWYRQDPGLGLRLIYFSYDVKMKEKGDIPEGYSVSREKKERFSLILESASTNQTSMYLCASSSQVRGSNQPQHFGDGTRLSIL.